This TCR beta chain was sequenced in a study of blood T cell repertoires in COVID-19 (dated by TCRdb to the early 2020s). About the investigation overall: Samples covering the acute and convalescent phases of COVID-19 were provided by collaborators in the United States, Italy and Spain. Subjects who had been exposed to COVID-19, were actively infected with it, or had recovered from it provided the deeply sampled blood TCRbeta repertoires that made up the dataset. The material from the prospective study consisted of cDNA or gDNA derived from T cells, B-cell-depleted T cells, or PBMCs. The samples were drawn from the first 160 participants of the ongoing ImmuneRACE study and from some 1,300 subjects provided by 6 global collaborators. A freely available public database, intended as a resource for researchers studying the immune response to SARS-CoV-2, is where the repertoires were released. Nearly every sample came with metadata listing a de-identified subject ID, COVID-19 status, age in years and sex. Where available, HLA class I and class II types were taken from metadata supplied by the sample provider and were not determined by assay-based typing. Overall study results and their limits: The quantity of clinical and demographic metadata differed by source and by participant and was supplied without curation.

The collaborating institutions used their own protocols to collect whole blood in K2EDTA tubes. Collaborator samples were shipped for TCRbeta analysis as frozen whole blood, isolated PBMCs, or DNA extracted from either sample type. Including cysteine and phenylalanine, the CDR3 has 17 amino acids. Left in the record is the CDR3 DNA by itself, 51 bases read in frame from the first base. Reading the germline V gene gives CDR1 LGHNA and CDR2 YNFKEQ. Here V drops 2 bases and J drops 5 bases, and the junction holds 9 bases not matched to any gene. TCRbeta CDR3 regions were amplified from genomic DNA by means of the immunoSEQ Assay, a bias-controlled multiplex PCR. The authors' pipeline ran thus. Within the assay, amplification of reference gene primers was used to estimate how many nucleated cells each sample contained. Sequence reads were collapsed and filtered to measure the absolute abundance of every unique TCRbeta CDR3 rearrangement. For each sample, productive Simpson clonality was calculated by taking the square root of Simpson's diversity index across productive rearrangements. TCRdb took over this immuneACCESS table, retaining in-frame rearrangements with V and J assigned. Such tables are incomplete; in checked studies, under half of the missing clones stem from an unresolved V gene, and the remainder is unexplained. That table furnishes V, J and clone size, whereas the DNA furnished D and trimming. This sample is represented by 90,000 to 95,000 clones; 85% to 90% of them were singletons. The ten largest account for less than 6% of the sample.

Turning to this clone: It lacks a known antigen. Base qualities are not recorded, but no much larger clone differs from it by a single base.

The sequence links TRBV4-2 to TRBJ2-1; 10 middle bases align to TRBD2. The specimen sequenced was peripheral blood. The clonotype originates from a woman of 80 years or more with active COVID-19. The DNA is TGTGCCAGCAGCCAACTCGGCCTAGCGGGGGACGACAATGAGCAGTTCTTC. Translation gives CASSQLGLAGDDNEQFF.